This entry concerns a single TCR beta chain. This specimen comes from a study of blood T cell repertoires in COVID-19. Study overall: PBMCs, B-cell-depleted T cells, or T cells provided the cDNA or gDNA that made up the material.

The repertoire was sequenced with immunoSEQ multiplex PCR; TCRdb's copy has only in-frame clones and lacks some. The profile shows 200,000 to 300,000 clones, about 88% of them singletons. The CDR3 consists of 15 residues. Germline-derived CDR1 and CDR2 are LGHNA and YNFKEQ. V was pared by 0 bases and J by 0 bases, with 6 bases between. The V and J genes are TRBV4-2 and TRBJ2-1; no clear D gene. The receptor was derived from a woman aged 55-75 years with COVID-19, enrolled during active disease. What was sequenced was peripheral blood. In nucleotides, the CDR3 is TGTGCCAGCAGCCAAGAACCAGGCTCCTACAATGAGCAGTTCTTC. This encodes CASSQEPGSYNEQFF.